The clone carrying this T cell receptor (beta chain) was detected only a few times. Antigen: not known. The sample originates from a study of response to subunit inactivated influenza vaccine. Study findings and constraints: Authors suggested each seasonal flu vaccination may recruit only limited numbers of new T cells.

TCRdb analysed the RT-PCR reads with MiXCR anew, one entry per CDR3 protein. The sample gives about half a million distinct CDR3 sequences, 6% to 9% of which show up once; approximately 13% is in the top ten. Germline CDR1 and CDR2: SGHTA and FQGNSA. The length of the CDR3 is 17 residues. With V trimmed by 1 base and J by 0 bases, 4 bases remained unmatched. This TCR derives from a man aged 45 to 75 who received an inactivated influenza vaccine. The chain uses TRBV7-2 and TRBJ2-3; 10 bases align to TRBD2. The sample consisted of PBMCs from blood, taken about 23 months after vaccination. The CDR3 region has the DNA TGTGCCAGCAGCTTAGTGTCGACTAGCGGGAGCACAGATACGCAGTATTTT. The encoded protein is CASSLVSTSGSTDTQYF.